This record concerns one T cell receptor beta chain sequence. The antigen is unknown. CDR1 is SGHTA and CDR2 is FQGNSA in the germline V gene. This CDR3 is built from 13 residues. Trimming took off 4 bases at V and 8 bases at J, with 14 bases between the two ends. Quantitative 5'-RACE with molecular barcodes generated TCR beta libraries. TCRdb redid the calling of the 5' RACE reads with MiXCR, one entry per CDR3 protein. The sample includes approximately 400,000 distinct CDR3 sequences, 17% of them seen just once. These data originate in a study of CD8 T cells in ankylosing spondylitis. Study-wide results and limits: Significant enrichment of disease-linked clones was reportedly seen in matched ankylosing spondylitis synovial fluid. Roughly eight highly homologous variants made up a TCR beta motif that seemed to typify ankylosing spondylitis blood.

The receptor was derived from a male donor with ankylosing spondylitis. The rearrangement links TRBV7-2 to TRBJ1-1; no firm D call. Sequenced sample: blood, either unsorted or a sorted T cell fraction (not recorded which). CDR3: CASSYNGGREAFF. For the CDR3, the DNA is TGTGCCAGCAGCTACAACGGCGGCAGAGAAGCTTTCTTT. Full variable domain (rest looked up from reference TRBV7-2 and TRBJ1-1): GAGVSQSPSNKVTEKGKDVELRCDPISGHTALYWYRQSLGQGLEFLIYFQGNSAPDKSGLPSDRFSAERTGGSVSTLTIQRTQQEDSAVYLCASSYNGGREAFFGQGTRLTVV.